This T cell receptor beta chain was sequenced in a study of blood T cell repertoires in COVID-19. Turning to the study itself: Italy, Spain and the United States were the sources of the convalescent and acute COVID-19 samples. PBMCs, B-cell-depleted T cells, or T cells provided the cDNA or gDNA that made up the material.

The germline V gene encodes CDR1 KGHSH and CDR2 LQKENI. Losses at the gene ends were 3 bases for V and 0 bases for J; bases not matched to a gene: 10. This CDR3 has 17 residues. This clone has only a few counts. Authors' processing steps: It was from reference gene primer amplification that nucleated cell counts were estimated. Method: immunoSEQ multiplex PCR; TCRdb's copy keeps in-frame clones and lacks some. Clone size and the V and J calls come from that table; the DNA yielded D and trimming. The sample lists about 180,000 clones, approximately 86% occurring once. The TCR comes from a man aged 45-60 years with active or convalescent COVID-19. Material for sequencing was peripheral blood. This sequence joins TRBV18 and TRBJ1-1, with TRBD1 matching 7 bases. In DNA form, the CDR3 reads TGTGCCAGCTCACCCCCTAATACTGGACAGGTGAACACTGAAGCTTTCTTT. Protein product: CASSPPNTGQVNTEAFF.